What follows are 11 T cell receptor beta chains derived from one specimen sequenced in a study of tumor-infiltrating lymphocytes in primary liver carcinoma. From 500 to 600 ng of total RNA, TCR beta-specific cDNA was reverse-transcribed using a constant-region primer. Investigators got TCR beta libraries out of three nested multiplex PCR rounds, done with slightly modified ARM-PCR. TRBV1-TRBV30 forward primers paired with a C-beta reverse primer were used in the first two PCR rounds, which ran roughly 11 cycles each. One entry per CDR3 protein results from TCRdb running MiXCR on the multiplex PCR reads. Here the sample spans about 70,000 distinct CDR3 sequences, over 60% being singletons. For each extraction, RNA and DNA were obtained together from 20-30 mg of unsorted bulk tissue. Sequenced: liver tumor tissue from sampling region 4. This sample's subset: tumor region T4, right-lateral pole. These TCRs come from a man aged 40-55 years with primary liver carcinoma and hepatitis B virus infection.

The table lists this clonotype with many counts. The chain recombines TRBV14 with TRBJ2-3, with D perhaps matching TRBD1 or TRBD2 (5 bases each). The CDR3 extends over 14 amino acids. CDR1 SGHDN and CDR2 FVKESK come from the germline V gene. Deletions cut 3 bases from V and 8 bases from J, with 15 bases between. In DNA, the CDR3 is TGTGCCAGCAGCCAGGCCGCCGGGACGCTTACGCAGTATTTT. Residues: CASSQAAGTLTQYF.

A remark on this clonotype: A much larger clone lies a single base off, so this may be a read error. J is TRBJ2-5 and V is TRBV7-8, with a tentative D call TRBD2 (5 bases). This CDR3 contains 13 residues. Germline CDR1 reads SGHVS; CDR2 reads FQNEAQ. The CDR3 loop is CASSLPGEETQCF. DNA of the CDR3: TGTGCCAGCAGCTTACCCGGGGAAGAGACCCAGTGCTTC.

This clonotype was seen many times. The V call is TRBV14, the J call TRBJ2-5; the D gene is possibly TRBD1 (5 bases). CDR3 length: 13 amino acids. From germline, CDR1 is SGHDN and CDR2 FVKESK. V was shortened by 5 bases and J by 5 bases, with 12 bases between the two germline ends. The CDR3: CASSSRVWETQYF. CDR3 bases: TGTGCCAGCAGCTCCAGGGTTTGGGAGACCCAGTACTTC.

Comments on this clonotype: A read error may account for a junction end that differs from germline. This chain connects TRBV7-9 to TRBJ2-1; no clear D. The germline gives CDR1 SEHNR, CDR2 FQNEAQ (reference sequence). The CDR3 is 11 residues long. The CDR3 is CASRRDDERFF. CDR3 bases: TGTGCCAGCAGGCGCGACGATGAGCGGTTCTTC.

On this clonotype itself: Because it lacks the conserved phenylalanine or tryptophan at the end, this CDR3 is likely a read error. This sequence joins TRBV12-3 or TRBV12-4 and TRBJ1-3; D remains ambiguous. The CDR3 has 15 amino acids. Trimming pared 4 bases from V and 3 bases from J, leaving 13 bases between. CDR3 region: CASSSLHPFGNTIYS. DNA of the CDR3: TGTGCCAGCAGTTCCCTCCATCCATTTGGAAACACCATATATTCT.

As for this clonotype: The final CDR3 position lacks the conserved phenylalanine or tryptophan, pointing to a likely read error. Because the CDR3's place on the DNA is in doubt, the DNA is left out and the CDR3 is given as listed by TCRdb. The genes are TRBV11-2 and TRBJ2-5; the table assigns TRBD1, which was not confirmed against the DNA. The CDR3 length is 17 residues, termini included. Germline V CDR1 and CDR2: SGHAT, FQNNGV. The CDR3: CASSLVSGGSRQGTQYL.

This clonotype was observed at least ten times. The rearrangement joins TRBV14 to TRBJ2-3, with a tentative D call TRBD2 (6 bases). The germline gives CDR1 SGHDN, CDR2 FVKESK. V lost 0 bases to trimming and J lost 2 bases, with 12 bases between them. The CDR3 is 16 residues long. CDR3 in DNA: TGTGCCAGCAGCCAAGAGGGGACTTCATTCACAGATACGCAGTATTTT. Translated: CASSQEGTSFTDTQYF.

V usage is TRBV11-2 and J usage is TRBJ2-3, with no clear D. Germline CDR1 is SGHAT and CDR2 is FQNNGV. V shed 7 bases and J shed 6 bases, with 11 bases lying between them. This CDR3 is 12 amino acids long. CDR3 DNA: TGTGCCAGCAAACCCGGGTCGGATACGCAGTATTTT. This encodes CASKPGSDTQYF.

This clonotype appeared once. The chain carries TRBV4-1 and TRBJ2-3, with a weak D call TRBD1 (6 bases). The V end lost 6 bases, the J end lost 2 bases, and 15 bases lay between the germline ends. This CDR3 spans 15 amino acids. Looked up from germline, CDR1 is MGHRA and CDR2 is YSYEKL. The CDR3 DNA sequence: TGCGCCAGCAGTCTGCGACAGGCCAACACAGATACGCAGTATTTT. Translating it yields CASSLRQANTDTQYF.

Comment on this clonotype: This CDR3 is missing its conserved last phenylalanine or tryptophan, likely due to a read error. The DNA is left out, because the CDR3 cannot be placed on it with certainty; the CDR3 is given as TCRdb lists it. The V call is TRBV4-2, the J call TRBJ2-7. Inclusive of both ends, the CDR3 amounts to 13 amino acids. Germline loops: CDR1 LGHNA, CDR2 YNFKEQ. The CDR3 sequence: CASSQDLGRERYL.

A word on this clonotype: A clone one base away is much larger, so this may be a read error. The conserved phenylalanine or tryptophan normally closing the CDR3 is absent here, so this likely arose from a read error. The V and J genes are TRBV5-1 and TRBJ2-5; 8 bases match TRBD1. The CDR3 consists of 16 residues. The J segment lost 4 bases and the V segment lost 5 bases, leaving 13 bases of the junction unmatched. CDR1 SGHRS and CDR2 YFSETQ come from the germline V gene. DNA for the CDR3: TGCGCCAGCAGTGCCCAGCCTGACAGGGGTGGAGAGACCCAGTACTCC. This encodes CASSAQPDRGGETQYS.